This entry concerns a single TCR beta chain. Its target is not known. This CDR3 has 15 residues. Germline V lookup: CDR1 MNHNS, CDR2 SASEGT. The germline V and J ends were trimmed by 7 bases and 1 base, with 17 bases remaining between them. Only in-frame clones appear in the TCRdb table, and some are missing; sequencing was by immunoSEQ multiplex PCR. The sample has some 97,000 clones, about 89% seen once. The data belong to a study of T cell responses to AZD1222 COVID-19 vaccine. Study conclusions and caveats: At baseline, seropositivity was found in only 6 or 7 AZD1222 recipients.

The chain joins TRBV6-1 to TRBJ2-7; TRBD2 is a possible D gene (5 bases). The clonotype originates from an adult in good health. The sample here was peripheral blood, taken on day 0 of AZD1222 vaccination. The CDR3 loop reads CASKHEVEGSYEQYF. The CDR3 nucleotides read TGTGCCAGCAAACATGAAGTTGAGGGATCCTACGAGCAGTACTTC.